Listed below are T cell receptor beta chains from one sample, sequenced in a study of T-cell reconstitution after alpha-beta-depleted transplantation in children. Via MiXCR, TCRdb re-called the PCR reads, giving one row per CDR3 protein. The profile shows about 610,000 distinct CDR3 sequences, about 10% of them singletons. This sample comprised PBMCs from the stem cell graft donor, obtained from the stem cell graft. Every receptor here comes from a human donor who donated a stem cell graft to a child with acute myeloid leukemia. The CDR3 runs from the conserved cysteine through the conserved F or W. A D gene is named only where the DNA matches it firmly. The size of a clone is reported for some rows only, either as once, few or many, or as a class for expanded clones.

J | size | V | D | CDR3 | DNA
TRBJ2-3 | few | TRBV20-1 | NA | CSARSQTSARDTDTQYF | TGCAGTGCACGTTCCCAAACCTCCGCCAGGGACACAGATACGCAGTATTTT
TRBJ2-1 | few | TRBV19 | NA | CASSGRGPPYNEQFF | TGTGCCAGTAGTGGCCGGGGACCACCCTACAATGAGCAGTTCTTC
TRBJ2-7 | NA | TRBV5-1 | NA | CASSLFRGSYEQYF | TGCGCCAGCAGCTTGTTTAGGGGTTCCTACGAGCAGTACTTC
TRBJ2-3 | few | TRBV20-1 | TRBD1 | CSASRDSFTDTQYF | TGCAGTGCTAGCCGGGACAGTTTCACAGATACGCAGTATTTT
TRBJ2-5 | NA | TRBV5-6 | TRBD2 | CATGTSGRTRETQYF | TGTGCCACCGGGACTAGCGGGAGAACGAGGGAGACCCAGTACTTC
TRBJ2-7 | NA | TRBV28 | TRBD2 | CASSPGRGNLAGRFNEQYF | TGTGCCAGCAGCCCAGGCAGAGGGAATCTAGCGGGGAGGTTCAACGAGCAGTACTTC
TRBJ2-1 | NA | TRBV5-1 | NA | CASSGNTGQINNEQFF | TGCGCCAGCAGCGGGAACACGGGACAAATAAACAATGAGCAGTTCTTC
TRBJ2-2 | NA | TRBV20-1 | TRBD2 | CSSGDGTGELFF | TGCTCGAGCGGGGACGGCACCGGGGAGCTGTTTTTT
TRBJ1-5 | few | TRBV29-1 | NA | CSAHGPKLREECNQPQHF | TGCAGCGCCCATGGCCCTAAGCTCAGGGAGGAGTGCAATCAGCCCCAGCATTTT
TRBJ1-1 | NA | TRBV27 | TRBD1 | CASNDRDGVKAFF | TGTGCCAGCAATGACAGGGATGGTGTGAAGGCTTTCTTT
TRBJ2-3 | few | TRBV28 | TRBD1 | CASSLYTGQGKRSDTQYF | TGTGCCAGCAGTTTATACACAGGACAGGGAAAGCGCTCTGATACGCAGTATTTT
TRBJ2-7 | few | TRBV5-6 | NA | CASSLLSDLLYEQYF | TGTGCCAGCAGCCTACTATCGGACTTATTATACGAGCAGTACTTC
TRBJ2-3 | few | TRBV20-1 | TRBD2 | CSAREFAGGPIDTQYF | TGCAGTGCTAGAGAGTTTGCGGGAGGGCCGATAGATACGCAGTATTTT
TRBJ2-2 | NA | TRBV12-3/TRBV12-4 | TRBD2 | CASSTLAGVRELFF | TGTGCCAGCAGTACACTAGCGGGAGTCAGGGAGCTGTTTTTT
TRBJ2-6 | few | TRBV6-5 | TRBD2 | CASSSTSGRGANVLTF | TGTGCCAGCAGTTCGACTAGCGGGAGAGGGGCCAACGTCCTGACTTTC
TRBJ2-7 | few | TRBV4-2 | TRBD2 | CASSPVTGGLIYEQYF | TGTGCCAGCAGCCCGGTGACGGGAGGGCTAATTTACGAGCAGTACTTC
TRBJ2-7 | few | TRBV25-1 | TRBD2 | CASSDSHSSGSSGQYF | TGTGCCAGCAGTGACTCCCACTCTAGCGGGAGTTCCGGGCAGTACTTC
TRBJ2-7 | many | TRBV28 | TRBD1 | CASSPRQGGSEQYF | TGTGCCAGCAGCCCGAGACAGGGGGGCTCCGAGCAGTACTTC
TRBJ2-1 | many | TRBV10-3 | NA | CAISDAVNEQFF | TGTGCCATCAGTGACGCGGTCAATGAGCAGTTCTTC
TRBJ1-3 | few | TRBV7-3 | NA | CASQLAAGNTIYF | TGTGCCAGCCAGCTGGCAGCTGGAAACACCATATATTTT
TRBJ2-6 | many | TRBV28 | NA | CASTIEGTTRGANVLTF | TGTGCCAGCACTATAGAGGGAACGACTAGGGGGGCCAACGTCCTGACTTTC
TRBJ1-5 | NA | TRBV2 | TRBD1 | CASKETGGSQPQHF | TGTGCCAGCAAAGAGACAGGGGGCAGTCAGCCCCAGCATTTT
TRBJ1-5 | NA | TRBV10-3 | NA | CAISEMGKQPQHF | TGTGCCATCAGTGAGATGGGGAAGCAGCCCCAGCATTTT
TRBJ1-5 | few | TRBV5-1 | NA | CASSFVDSAQHF | TGCGCCAGCAGCTTCGTCGATTCGGCCCAGCATTTT
TRBJ2-3 | NA | TRBV13 | NA | CASRDYSFDTQYF | TGTGCCAGCAGGGACTATTCGTTCGATACGCAGTATTTT
TRBJ1-5 | many | TRBV24-1 | TRBD1 | CATSDPGQGSNQPQHF | TGTGCCACCAGTGACCCCGGACAGGGCAGCAATCAGCCCCAGCATTTT
TRBJ2-3 | NA | TRBV7-2 | NA | CASSLVRGDTQYF | TGTGCCAGCAGCTTAGTCAGAGGGGATACGCAGTATTTT
TRBJ2-2 | few | TRBV10-3 | NA | CAISEFQGQKAGELFF | TGTGCCATCAGTGAGTTTCAGGGGCAGAAGGCCGGGGAGCTGTTTTTT
TRBJ1-3 | many | TRBV2 | TRBD1 | CASSGGQGRLYSGNTIYF | TGTGCCAGCAGCGGGGGACAGGGACGACTATACTCTGGAAACACCATATATTTT
TRBJ2-1 | many | TRBV12-5 | TRBD2 | CASRVAGVGEQFF | TGTGCTAGTCGGGTAGCGGGAGTCGGTGAGCAGTTCTTC
TRBJ2-1 | once | TRBV7-2 | NA | CASSYSPEAEQFF | TGTGCCAGCAGCTATTCGCCGGAGGCTGAGCAGTTCTTC
TRBJ2-7 | few | TRBV2 | NA | CASSEAPYEQYF | TGTGCCAGCAGTGAAGCGCCCTACGAGCAGTACTTC
TRBJ1-2 | NA | TRBV7-9 | NA | CACSLEEDGYTF | TGTGCCTGCAGCTTAGAGGAGGATGGCTACACCTTC
TRBJ1-2 | NA | TRBV7-9 | NA | CASSSELYGYTF | TGTGCCAGCAGCTCAGAACTATATGGCTACACCTTC
TRBJ2-7 | few | TRBV12-3/TRBV12-4 | NA | CASSNSRSGWQYF | TGTGCCAGCAGTAATAGCCGATCGGGGTGGCAGTACTTC
TRBJ2-1 | few | TRBV9 | TRBD2 | CASSVVGLAGRSSYNEQFF | TGTGCCAGCAGCGTAGTGGGGCTAGCGGGACGAAGCTCCTACAATGAGCAGTTCTTC
TRBJ2-3 | few | TRBV7-2 | TRBD1 | CASSQQGAYSTDTQYF | TGTGCCAGCAGCCAACAGGGGGCCTATAGCACAGATACGCAGTATTTT
TRBJ2-5 | few | TRBV20-1 | NA | CSVRGGGWETQYF | TGCAGTGTACGGGGAGGTGGGTGGGAGACCCAGTACTTC
TRBJ2-5 | many | TRBV24-1 | TRBD1 | CATSDPGTGDEETQYF | TGTGCCACCAGTGACCCCGGGACAGGGGACGAAGAGACCCAGTACTTC
TRBJ2-4 | NA | TRBV7-2 | TRBD2 | CASSKGRVAKNIQYF | TGTGCCAGCAGCAAGGGGAGGGTAGCCAAAAACATTCAGTACTTC
TRBJ2-1 | NA | TRBV20-1 | NA | CSSQKGVRSYNEQFF | TGCAGTTCCCAAAAGGGAGTTCGGTCCTACAATGAGCAGTTCTTC
TRBJ2-3 | few | TRBV6-1 | TRBD2 | CASRGGLAGSDTQYF | TGTGCCAGCAGGGGAGGACTAGCGGGCTCGGATACGCAGTATTTT
TRBJ2-1 | few | TRBV20-1 | NA | CSAPWQRRGNEQFF | TGCAGTGCCCCATGGCAGCGGAGAGGGAATGAGCAGTTCTTC
TRBJ2-2 | many | TRBV7-2 | NA | CASSTRQFSTGELFF | TGTGCCAGCAGCACCCGACAGTTCTCCACCGGGGAGCTGTTTTTT
TRBJ1-5 | NA | TRBV30 | NA | CAWGLSRNQPQHF | TGTGCCTGGGGGTTGAGTCGCAATCAGCCCCAGCATTTT
TRBJ2-1 | few | TRBV15 | TRBD2 | CATSRDSGGLYNEQFF | TGTGCCACCAGCAGAGATTCGGGAGGCCTATACAATGAGCAGTTCTTC